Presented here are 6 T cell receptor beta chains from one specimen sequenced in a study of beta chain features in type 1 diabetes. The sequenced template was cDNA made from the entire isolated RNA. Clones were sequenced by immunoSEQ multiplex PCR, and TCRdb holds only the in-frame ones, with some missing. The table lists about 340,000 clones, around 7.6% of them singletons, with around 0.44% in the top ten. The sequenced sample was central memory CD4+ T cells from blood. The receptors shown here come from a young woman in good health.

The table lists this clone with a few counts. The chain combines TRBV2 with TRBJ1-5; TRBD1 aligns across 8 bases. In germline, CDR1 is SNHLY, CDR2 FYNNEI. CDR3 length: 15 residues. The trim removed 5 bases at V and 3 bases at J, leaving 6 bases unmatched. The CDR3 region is CASSPQTGDNQPQHF. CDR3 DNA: TGTGCCAGCAGTCCGCAGACAGGGGACAATCAGCCCCAGCATTTT.

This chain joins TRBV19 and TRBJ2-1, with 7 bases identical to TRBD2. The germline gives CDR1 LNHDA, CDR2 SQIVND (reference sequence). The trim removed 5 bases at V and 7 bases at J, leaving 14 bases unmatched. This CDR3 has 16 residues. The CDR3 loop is CASSLVVREGRNEQFF. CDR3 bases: TGTGCCAGTAGTCTCGTTGTGAGGGAGGGCCGGAATGAGCAGTTCTTC.

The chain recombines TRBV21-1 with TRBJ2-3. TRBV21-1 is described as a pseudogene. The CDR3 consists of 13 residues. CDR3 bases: TGTGCCAGCAGCAGTGTCTTGTGGAATACGCAGTATTTT. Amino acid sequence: CASSSVLWNTQYF.

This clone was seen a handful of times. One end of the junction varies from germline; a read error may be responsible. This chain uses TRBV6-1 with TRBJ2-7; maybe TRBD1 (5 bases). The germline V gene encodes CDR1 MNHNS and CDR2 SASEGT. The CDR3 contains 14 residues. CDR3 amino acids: CASGEQAFSYEQYF. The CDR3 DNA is TGTGCCAGCGGTGAACAGGCGTTCTCCTACGAGCAGTACTTC.

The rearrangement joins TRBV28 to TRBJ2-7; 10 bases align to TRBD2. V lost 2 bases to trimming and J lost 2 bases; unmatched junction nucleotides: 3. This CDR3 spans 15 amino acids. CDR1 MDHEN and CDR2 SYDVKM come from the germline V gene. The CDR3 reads CASSLVAGGPYEQYF. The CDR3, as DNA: TGTGCCAGCAGTTTAGTAGCGGGAGGTCCCTACGAGCAGTACTTC.

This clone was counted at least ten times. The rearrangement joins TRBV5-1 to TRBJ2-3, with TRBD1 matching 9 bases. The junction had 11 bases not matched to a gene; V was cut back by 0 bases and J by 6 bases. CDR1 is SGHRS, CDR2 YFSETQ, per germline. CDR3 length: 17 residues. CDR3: CASSLVESGTGSDTQYF. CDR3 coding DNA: TGCGCCAGCAGCTTGGTGGAGTCGGGGACAGGGTCCGATACGCAGTATTTT.